This T cell receptor beta chain was sequenced in a study of cytomegalovirus exposure and HLA in healthy donors. Primers included in the PCR were 60 Vbeta and 13 Jbeta primers. The protocol was immunoSEQ multiplex PCR, while the TCRdb copy is restricted to in-frame clones and leaves out a portion. The sample comprises about 160,000 clones, 82% of which are singletons, and approximately 1% rests with the top ten. The V gene lost 4 bases and the J gene lost 2 bases, with 22 bases spanning the gap. The germline V gene encodes CDR1 SGDLS and CDR2 YYNGEE. The CDR3 extends over 17 amino acids. The chain has TRBV9 and TRBJ2-7, with a possible D match to TRBD1 (6 bases). The material sequenced was PBMCs. This receptor was obtained from a girl between 2 and 10 years old in good health and CMV-seropositive. This chain's CDR3 is CASSTPHRGTGTYEQYF. Written as DNA, the CDR3 is TGTGCCAGCAGCACCCCCCATAGGGGGACGGGGACCTACGAGCAGTACTTC. The variable domain in full, with the rest retrieved from reference TRBV9 and TRBJ2-7, is DSGVTQTPKHLITATGQRVTLRCSPRSGDLSVYWYQQSLDQGLQFLIQYYNGEERAKGNILERFSAQQFPDLHSELNLSSLELGDSALYFCASSTPHRGTGTYEQYFGPGTRLTVT.